This TCR beta chain was found in a study of T cell responses to AZD1222 COVID-19 vaccine. Whole-study findings and limits: With two AZD1222 doses given, Spike-specific TCR breadth and depth both rose.

Assay: immunoSEQ multiplex PCR; the TCRdb copy retains only in-frame clones and omits some. The sample includes approximately 200,000 clones, around 94% seen only once; the top ten take around 1.7%. Comment on this clone: As yet, its antigen is unknown.

The CDR3 has 12 residues. CDR1 and CDR2 from the germline V gene are MNHEY and SMNVEV (reference sequence). V lost 6 bases and J lost 8, with 11 bases in between. This clonotype was obtained from an adult who received the MenACWY meningococcal vaccine as a control. The material was peripheral blood, obtained 28 days after the second dose of the MenACWY control vaccine. This chain joins TRBV27 and TRBJ1-5; D is unresolved. CDR3 nucleotide sequence: TGTGCCAGCAGCCCGGTGAACGAGCCCCAGCATTTT. Translated: CASSPVNEPQHF.